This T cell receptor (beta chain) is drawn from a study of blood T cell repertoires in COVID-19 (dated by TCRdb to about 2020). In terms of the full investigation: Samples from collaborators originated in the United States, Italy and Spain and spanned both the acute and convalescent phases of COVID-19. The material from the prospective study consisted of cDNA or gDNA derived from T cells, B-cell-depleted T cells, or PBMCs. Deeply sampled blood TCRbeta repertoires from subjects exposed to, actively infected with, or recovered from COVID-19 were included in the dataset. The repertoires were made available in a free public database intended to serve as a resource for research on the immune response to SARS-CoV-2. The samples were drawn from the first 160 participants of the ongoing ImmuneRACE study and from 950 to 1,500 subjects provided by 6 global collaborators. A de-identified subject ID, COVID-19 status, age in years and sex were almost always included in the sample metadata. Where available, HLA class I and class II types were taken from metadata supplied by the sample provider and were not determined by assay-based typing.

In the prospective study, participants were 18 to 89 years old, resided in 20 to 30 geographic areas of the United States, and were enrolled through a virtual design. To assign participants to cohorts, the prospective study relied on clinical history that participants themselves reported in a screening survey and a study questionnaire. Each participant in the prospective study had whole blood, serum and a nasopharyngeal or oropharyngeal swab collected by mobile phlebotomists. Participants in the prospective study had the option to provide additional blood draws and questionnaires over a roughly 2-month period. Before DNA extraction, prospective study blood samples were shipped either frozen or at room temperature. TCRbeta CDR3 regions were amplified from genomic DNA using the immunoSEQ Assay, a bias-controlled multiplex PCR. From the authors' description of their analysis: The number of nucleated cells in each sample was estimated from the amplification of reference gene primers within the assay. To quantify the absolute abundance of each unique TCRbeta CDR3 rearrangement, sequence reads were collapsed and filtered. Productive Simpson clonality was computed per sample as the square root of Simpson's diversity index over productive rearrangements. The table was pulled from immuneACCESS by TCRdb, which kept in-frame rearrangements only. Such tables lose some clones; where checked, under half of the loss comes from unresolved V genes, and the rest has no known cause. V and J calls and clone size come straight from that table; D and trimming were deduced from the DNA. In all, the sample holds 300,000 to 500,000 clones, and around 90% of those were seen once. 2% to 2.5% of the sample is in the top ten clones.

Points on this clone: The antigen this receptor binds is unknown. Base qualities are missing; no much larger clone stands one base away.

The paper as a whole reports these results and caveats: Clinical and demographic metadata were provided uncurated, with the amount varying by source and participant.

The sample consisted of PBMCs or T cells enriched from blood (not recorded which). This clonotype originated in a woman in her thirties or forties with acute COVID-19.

The nucleotide sequence is given as TGTGCCTGGAGGACAGAGGACAATGGCTACACCTTC. Its product reads: CAWRTEDNGYTF. This sequence uses TRBV30 and TRBJ1-2; the D gene is perhaps TRBD1, from 5 matching bases. Including the terminal cysteine and phenylalanine, the CDR3 comprises 12 residues. The only DNA kept is the CDR3, 36 bases in frame from the first base. The germline V gene (reference sequence) gives CDR1 as GTSNPN and CDR2 as SVGIG. The trim is 3 bases for V and 6 bases for J, with a gap of 11 bases between the germline ends.